The rows below give T cell receptor beta chains drawn from one sample of a study of shared clonotypes between healthy human individuals. TCRdb's copy holds only in-frame clones and misses some; the assay was immunoSEQ multiplex PCR. The sample consists of roughly 2 million clones, roughly 96% of them appearing once. The sample was naive CD4+ T cells sorted from blood. These receptors were taken from a man younger than 30 in good health. Each CDR3 is given with its conserved first and last residue. A D gene is named only where the DNA matches it firmly. The size field is filled for only some rows; it gives once, few, many or a size class.

v_gene: TRBV10-3
j_gene: TRBJ1-3
abundance: NA
d_gene: NA
CDR3nt: TGTGCCATCAGTGAGTCGGGGGGTGGAAACACCATATATTTT
CDR3aa: CAISESGGGNTIYF

v_gene: TRBV28
j_gene: TRBJ2-2
abundance: NA
d_gene: NA
CDR3nt: TGTGCCAGCACCCTAGGGGGGGGTTCGAACACCGGGGAGCTGTTTTTT
CDR3aa: CASTLGGGSNTGELFF

v_gene: TRBV11-3
j_gene: TRBJ2-1
abundance: NA
d_gene: NA
CDR3nt: TGTGCCAGCAGCTGGGACCATTCCTTTGAGCAGTTCTTC
CDR3aa: CASSWDHSFEQFF

v_gene: TRBV7-9
j_gene: TRBJ2-7
abundance: NA
d_gene: TRBD1
CDR3nt: TGTGCCAGCAGCCCGTCGGGGACAGGGGGAAACGAGCAGTACTTC
CDR3aa: CASSPSGTGGNEQYF

v_gene: TRBV6-1
j_gene: TRBJ2-7
abundance: NA
d_gene: TRBD1
CDR3nt: TGTGCCAGCAGAGGGACAGGGAACGGTAAGCAGTACTTC
CDR3aa: CASRGTGNGKQYF

v_gene: TRBV10-1
j_gene: TRBJ1-1
abundance: NA
d_gene: NA
CDR3nt: TGCGCCAGCAGTGAGTACGCAGGGACTTCACCGCACACTGAAGCTTTCTTT
CDR3aa: CASSEYAGTSPHTEAFF

v_gene: TRBV2
j_gene: TRBJ1-3
abundance: NA
d_gene: NA
CDR3nt: TGTGCCAGCAGTGAAAGTACACAGACCAGAAACACCATATATTTT
CDR3aa: CASSESTQTRNTIYF

v_gene: TRBV2
j_gene: TRBJ1-1
abundance: NA
d_gene: TRBD1
CDR3nt: TGTGCCAGCAGTCAAACAGGGGATGGGGAAGCTTTCTTT
CDR3aa: CASSQTGDGEAFF

v_gene: TRBV4-1
j_gene: TRBJ2-7
abundance: NA
d_gene: NA
CDR3nt: TGCGCCAGCAGCCAGGGATTATCGGGACTCCGGGCCGAGCAGTACTTC
CDR3aa: CASSQGLSGLRAEQYF

v_gene: TRBV29-1
j_gene: TRBJ2-1
abundance: NA
d_gene: NA
CDR3nt: TGCAGCGTTGAATGGCCTAGCGCTTACAATGAGCAGTTCTTC
CDR3aa: CSVEWPSAYNEQFF

v_gene: TRBV2
j_gene: TRBJ1-5
abundance: NA
d_gene: NA
CDR3nt: TGTGCCAGCAGCGCGGGTGGGGCCCAGCATTTT
CDR3aa: CASSAGGAQHF

v_gene: TRBV30
j_gene: TRBJ2-1
abundance: NA
d_gene: TRBD2
CDR3nt: TGTGCCTGGACCACATGGAGACTAGCGGGCAATGAGCAGTTCTTC
CDR3aa: CAWTTWRLAGNEQFF

v_gene: TRBV15
j_gene: TRBJ1-6
abundance: NA
d_gene: NA
CDR3nt: TGTGCCACCAGCAGAGAAACCGTGGGGCGGTCCTATAATTCACCCCTCCACTTT
CDR3aa: CATSRETVGRSYNSPLHF

v_gene: TRBV30
j_gene: TRBJ2-7
abundance: NA
d_gene: NA
CDR3nt: TGTGCCTGGAGTGTGGGTGGAGCGAGCGGGGAGCAGTACTTC
CDR3aa: CAWSVGGASGEQYF

v_gene: TRBV6-6
j_gene: TRBJ2-7
abundance: NA
d_gene: NA
CDR3nt: TGTGCCAGCAGTTACGGAACAGGGAGAGACGAGCAGTACTTC
CDR3aa: CASSYGTGRDEQYF

v_gene: TRBV29-1
j_gene: TRBJ1-4
abundance: NA
d_gene: NA
CDR3nt: TGCAGCGTTGATTTATTGGGGAGAGGGGAAAAACTGTTTTTT
CDR3aa: CSVDLLGRGEKLFF

v_gene: TRBV7-9
j_gene: TRBJ2-7
abundance: NA
d_gene: TRBD1
CDR3nt: TGTGCCAGCAGCTTAAAGGGGGCCGAGCAGTACTTC
CDR3aa: CASSLKGAEQYF

v_gene: TRBV27
j_gene: TRBJ2-7
abundance: NA
d_gene: TRBD1
CDR3nt: TGTGCCAGCAGGGGACAGTCCCCCTACGAGCAGTACTTC
CDR3aa: CASRGQSPYEQYF

v_gene: TRBV10-2
j_gene: TRBJ1-5
abundance: NA
d_gene: NA
CDR3nt: TGCGCCAGCACAGGAGCCGACAATCAGCCCCAGCATTTT
CDR3aa: CASTGADNQPQHF

v_gene: TRBV12-5
j_gene: TRBJ1-2
abundance: once
d_gene: NA
CDR3nt: TGTGCTAGTGGTTTGGGCATCCAACTGGATGGCTACACCTTC
CDR3aa: CASGLGIQLDGYTF

v_gene: TRBV2
j_gene: TRBJ2-3
abundance: NA
d_gene: NA
CDR3nt: TGTGCCAGCAGTGAACAGTTAGGCCGAGGGGATACGCAGTATTTT
CDR3aa: CASSEQLGRGDTQYF

v_gene: TRBV11-2
j_gene: TRBJ2-1
abundance: NA
d_gene: NA
CDR3nt: TGTGCCAGCAGCTTCGGGCTACTCTACAATGAGCAGTTCTTC
CDR3aa: CASSFGLLYNEQFF

v_gene: TRBV6-1
j_gene: TRBJ2-3
abundance: NA
d_gene: NA
CDR3nt: TGTGCCAGCAGCGTGGAGCACGCTAGCACAGATACGCAGTATTTT
CDR3aa: CASSVEHASTDTQYF